These T cell receptor beta chains were read from a single sample in a study of control samples from healthy donors and cancer patients. The protocol was immunoSEQ multiplex PCR, while the TCRdb copy is restricted to in-frame clones and leaves out a portion. The sample lists about 130,000 clones, 92% occurring once. Specimen: PBMCs. Source of these receptors: an elderly man with head and neck cancer. CDR3s include the opening cysteine and the closing phenylalanine or tryptophan. The D gene is left open where the match is weak.

TRBJ1-5,TRBV3-1/TRBV3-2,-,CASSQLGEQPQHF
TRBJ2-1,TRBV7-9,-,CASSLDQSSYNEQFF
TRBJ2-7,TRBV5-1,-,CASSLTGRPYEQYF
TRBJ1-2,TRBV6-5,TRBD1,CASSGQGAINYGYTF
TRBJ2-7,TRBV30,TRBD2,CASIAGGGYEQYF
TRBJ1-6,TRBV4-1,TRBD1,CASAADRGLSPLHF
TRBJ1-1,TRBV3-1/TRBV3-2,-,CASSQDLSIMNTEAFF
TRBJ1-4,TRBV7-8,-,CASSLGRGNEKLFF
TRBJ2-3,TRBV7-9,TRBD1,CASSSPGQNTDTQYF
TRBJ2-7,TRBV5-1,-,CASSFLGGAYEQYF
TRBJ2-5,TRBV5-5,-,CASSLGTVQETQYF
TRBJ1-2,TRBV7-9,-,CASSQGESGYTF
TRBJ2-2,TRBV6-1,TRBD2,CASSERLAKNTGELFF
TRBJ1-1,TRBV9,-,CASSVGGVSPEAFF
TRBJ2-3,TRBV3-1/TRBV3-2,TRBD2,CASRPSGRTDTQYF
TRBJ2-7,TRBV19,-,CASSTTRSSYEQYF
TRBJ2-2,TRBV7-9,-,CASNPPGGVNTGELFF
TRBJ2-7,TRBV18,-,CASSLPDKAYEQYF
TRBJ2-2,TRBV11-3,-,CASSSGPNTGELFF
TRBJ1-1,TRBV10-1,-,CASSESWGAMNTEAFF
TRBJ1-1,TRBV20-1,-,CSARDAPRTFF
TRBJ1-2,TRBV11-2,-,CASSLAEANYGYTF
TRBJ2-3,TRBV7-9,-,CASSRRPRDTQYF
TRBJ1-6,TRBV5-1,-,CASSYGTSYNSPLHF
TRBJ2-1,TRBV18,TRBD1,CASSPTWTGRSGEQFF
TRBJ2-7,TRBV19,-,CASSIVGDEQYF
TRBJ2-6,TRBV10-3,-,CAISQSSGANVLTF
TRBJ2-6,TRBV4-2,-,CASSQGGRVSGANVLTF
TRBJ2-1,TRBV2,-,CASSQDVGSYNEQFF
TRBJ2-1,TRBV11-3,-,CASSFGGLGDNEQFF
TRBJ2-7,TRBV5-1,-,CASSSRGFTYEQYF
TRBJ2-1,TRBV27,TRBD1,CASSSLPRGYEQFF
TRBJ2-7,TRBV15,-,CATSRDGPPYEQYF
TRBJ1-6,TRBV5-5,TRBD1,CASSLGQGARAYNSPLHF
TRBJ1-5,TRBV6-1,-,CASSEQGPYQPQHF
TRBJ2-2,TRBV27,-,CASSLIGGELFF
TRBJ2-5,TRBV7-2,TRBD2,CASTGGRVETQYF
TRBJ2-2,TRBV19,-,CATSGKGSTGELFF
TRBJ2-1,TRBV19,TRBD2,CASSPGLAGGLPSGEQFF
TRBJ2-1,TRBV18,-,CASSPYLHNEQFF
TRBJ2-7,TRBV5-4,-,CASSSPLEEQYF
TRBJ1-4,TRBV19,-,CATGFATNEKLFF
TRBJ1-2,TRBV12-3/TRBV12-4,-,CASSFDIFGGYTF